This TCR beta chain was captured by sequencing in a study of T-cell memory formation after mild COVID-19. This CDR3 spans 15 amino acids. Germline lookup yields CDR1 SGHRS and CDR2 YFSETQ. Trimming removed 3 bases at V and 8 bases at J, with 15 bases between. TCRdb re-called the 5' RACE reads through MiXCR, storing one row per CDR3 protein. In the table there are more than 300,000 distinct CDR3 sequences, under 25% of which are singletons. Sequencing was performed on PBMCs or a T cell subset sorted from them (not recorded which). This sequence originates from a man between 18 and 29 years old who had mild COVID-19 (a few samples of this study predate the infection). Cell type and time point are not known. The rearrangement links TRBV5-1 to TRBJ1-6, with D perhaps TRBD1 (5 bases). Here the CDR3 DNA reads TGCGCCAGCAGCTCGGCAAGTCGGGGGGATTCACCCCTCCACTTT. This codes for CASSSASRGDSPLHF.